This TCR beta chain is drawn from a study of STAT5B mutations in CD4+ large granular lymphocyte leukemia. Study results and caveats: Top patient clones used TRBV06 genes more often: 8/27 versus 2/35 in controls. Patient CD4-sorted repertoires stayed more clonal than healthy ones after leukemic-clone removal. Approximately 25% of private leukemic clonotypes occurred rarely in other patients' non-leukemic repertoires.

The data were produced by immunoSEQ multiplex PCR, yet TCRdb's version contains in-frame clones alone and is incomplete. The data show approximately 31,000 clones, about two thirds seen once. The V end was cut by 5 bases, the J end by 7 bases, with 15 bases between. The CDR3 loop spans 15 amino acids. Germline V gives CDR1 PRHDT, CDR2 FYEKMQ (reference sequence). As regards this clone: Its matching antigen is unknown.

The sequence came from a human donor in good health. The sample was CD4+ T cells from blood buffy coats. This sequence joins TRBV13 and TRBJ1-6; D may be TRBD1 (6 bases). The CDR3 protein is CASSRQQGLNSPLHF. As DNA, the CDR3 is TGTGCCAGCAGCCGCCAACAGGGTCTCAATTCACCCCTCCACTTT.